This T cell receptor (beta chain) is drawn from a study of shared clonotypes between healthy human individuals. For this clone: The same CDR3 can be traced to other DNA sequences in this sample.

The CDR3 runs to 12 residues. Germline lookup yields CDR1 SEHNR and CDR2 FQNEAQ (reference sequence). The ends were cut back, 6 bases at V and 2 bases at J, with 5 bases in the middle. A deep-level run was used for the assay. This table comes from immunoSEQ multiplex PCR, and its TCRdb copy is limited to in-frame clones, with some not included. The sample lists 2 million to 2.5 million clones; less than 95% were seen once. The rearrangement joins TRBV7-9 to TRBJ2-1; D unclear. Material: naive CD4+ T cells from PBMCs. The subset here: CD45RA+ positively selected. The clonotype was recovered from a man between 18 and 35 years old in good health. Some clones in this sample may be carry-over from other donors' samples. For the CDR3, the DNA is TGTGCCAGCAGTTCCGCCTACAATGAGCAGTTCTTC. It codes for CASSSAYNEQFF.